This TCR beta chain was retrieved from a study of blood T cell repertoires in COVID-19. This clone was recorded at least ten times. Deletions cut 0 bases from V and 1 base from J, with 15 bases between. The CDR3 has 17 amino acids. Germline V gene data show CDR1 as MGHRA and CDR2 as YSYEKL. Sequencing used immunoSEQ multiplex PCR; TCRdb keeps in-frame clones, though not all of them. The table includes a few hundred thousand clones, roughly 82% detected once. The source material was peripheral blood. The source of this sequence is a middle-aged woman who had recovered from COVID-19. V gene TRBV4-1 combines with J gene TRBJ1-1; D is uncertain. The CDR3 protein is CASSQDQRQRRNTEAFF. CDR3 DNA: TGCGCCAGCAGCCAAGATCAGAGACAACGGCGGAACACTGAAGCTTTCTTT.